A selection of T cell receptor beta chains follows, all from one sample in a study of CD8 T cells in Susac syndrome. One entry per CDR3 protein results from TCRdb running MiXCR on the immunoSEQ multiplex PCR reads. The sample lists under 200,000 distinct CDR3 sequences; 85% to 95% were seen once. Sequences were obtained from CD4+ T cells from PBMCs. These receptor sequences come from a human donor in good health. Each CDR3 is given with its conserved first and last residue. A D gene is named only where the DNA matches it firmly. Size is stated for part of the rows, as once, few or many counts, or as a class when the clone is expanded.

j_call	d_call	clone_size	v_call	cdr3_nt	cdr3_aa
TRBJ1-5	-	-	TRBV2	TGTGCCAGCAGTGACGGCAGGGCAGGACAGCCCCAGCATTTT	CASSDGRAGQPQHF
TRBJ1-6	-	-	TRBV2	TGTGCCAGCAGCCCCCAGGGAGCCAATTCACCCCTCCACTTT	CASSPQGANSPLHF
TRBJ2-3	TRBD2	-	TRBV15	TGTGCCACCAGCAACCCAGCGGGGGGCCCAGATACGCAGTATTTT	CATSNPAGGPDTQYF
TRBJ1-2	-	-	TRBV28	TGTGCCAGCAGTTTTGGGACATCATATGGCTACACCTTC	CASSFGTSYGYTF
TRBJ2-2	-	-	TRBV5-6	TGTGCCAGCAGCTTGTTGCTGGTGAAAGGGCGGGGAAAGAACACCGGGGAGCTGTTTTTT	CASSLLLVKGRGKNTGELFF
TRBJ1-4	-	-	TRBV5-4	TGTGCCAGCAGTCCTGGGCAGTCCGGTCGAAGTGAAAAACTGTTTTTT	CASSPGQSGRSEKLFF
TRBJ2-1	TRBD2	-	TRBV6-1	TGTGCCAGCAGGAAAGGGCTAGCGGGGGGGCTGGGATACAATGAGCAGTTCTTC	CASRKGLAGGLGYNEQFF
TRBJ1-2	-	-	TRBV7-9	TGTGCCTCACACGGAGGGGAAGGCTACACCTTC	CASHGGEGYTF
TRBJ1-2	-	-	TRBV28	TGTGCCAGCAGTCCTAATACCTATGGCTACACCTTC	CASSPNTYGYTF
TRBJ1-1	-	-	TRBV29-1	TGCAGCGTTGAAGTTTTGGCAGCAACCCTTACAAACTTGGGGGCACCATGGGTAGCTTTCTTT	CSVEVLAATLTNLGAPWVAFF
TRBJ1-1	-	once	TRBV9	TGTGCCAGCAGCGAACAGGTGAACACTGAAGCTTTCTTT	CASSEQVNTEAFF
TRBJ1-6	TRBD1	-	TRBV18	TGTGCCAGCTCCGAGGACAGGGGGCTTCGTCCAGGGGGTCCCCTCCACTTT	CASSEDRGLRPGGPLHF
TRBJ1-6	-	-	TRBV14	TGTGCCAGCAGCCATCCGAATTCACCCCTCCACTTT	CASSHPNSPLHF
TRBJ2-1	-	-	TRBV2	TGTGCCAGCAGTACCACCCGGACGGGGCCCGAGCAGTTCTTC	CASSTTRTGPEQFF
TRBJ2-7	-	-	TRBV3-1	TGTGCCAGCAGCCAACTGGGGGCGTTCGGCGAGCAGTACTTC	CASSQLGAFGEQYF
TRBJ2-7	TRBD1	once	TRBV6-2/TRBV6-3	TGTGCCAGCAGCCGCCTTCGGGGACAGGGCTACGAGCAGTACTTC	CASSRLRGQGYEQYF
TRBJ1-2	TRBD1	once	TRBV4-3	TGCGCCAGCAGCCAAGTCATCAAACAGGGGGCCTCTGGCTACACCTTC	CASSQVIKQGASGYTF
TRBJ1-4	-	-	TRBV5-1	TGCGCCAGCAGCTTGGGAGGGGAGCCCTTTTCGAAACTGTTTTTT	CASSLGGEPFSKLFF
TRBJ2-5	-	-	TRBV18	TGTGCCAGCTCACCACCGACTACAGAGACCCAGTACTTC	CASSPPTTETQYF
TRBJ2-5	-	-	TRBV7-2	TGTGCCAGCAGCTTAGGGACAGCCCAGACCCAGTACTTC	CASSLGTAQTQYF